This T cell receptor beta chain was captured by sequencing in a study of blood T cell repertoires in COVID-19. Study-level background: The United States, Italy and Spain supplied acute and convalescent COVID-19 samples. T cells, B-cell-depleted T cells, or PBMCs provided the cDNA or gDNA that served as material.

V trimming: 8 bases; J trimming: 4 bases; junction bases outside the gene matches: 4. Germline V gene sequence: CDR1 GTSNPN, CDR2 SVGIG (reference sequence). CDR3 length equals 14 residues. In the original analysis: The authors estimated nucleated cell counts from reference gene primer amplification. Here immunoSEQ multiplex PCR was the method, and the copy in TCRdb shows in-frame clones only, minus some. V and J calls and clone size come straight from that table; D and trimming were deduced from the DNA. In the table there are around 260,000 clones, 75% to 90% of which are singletons. This clonotype originated in a woman aged 40 to 50 who had recovered from COVID-19. J is TRBJ2-2 and V is TRBV30; 13 bases are a match to TRBD2. Sequences were obtained from peripheral blood. CDR3 DNA sequence: TGTGCCCAGGGACTAGCGGGACTCACCGGGGAGCTGTTTTTT. Translation gives CAQGLAGLTGELFF.